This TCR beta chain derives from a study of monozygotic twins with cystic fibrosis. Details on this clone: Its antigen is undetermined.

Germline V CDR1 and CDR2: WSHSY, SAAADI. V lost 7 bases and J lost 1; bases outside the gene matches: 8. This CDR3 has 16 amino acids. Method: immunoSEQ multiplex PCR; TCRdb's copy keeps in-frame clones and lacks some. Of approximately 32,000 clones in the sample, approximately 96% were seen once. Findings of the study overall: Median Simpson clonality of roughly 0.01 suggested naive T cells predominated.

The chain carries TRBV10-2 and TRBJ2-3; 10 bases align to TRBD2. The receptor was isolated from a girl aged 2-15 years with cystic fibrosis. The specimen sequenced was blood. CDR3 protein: CASKAGGPSGTDTQYF. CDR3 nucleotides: TGCGCCAGCAAAGCGGGAGGGCCCTCGGGCACAGATACGCAGTATTTT.